This TCR beta chain was documented in a study of CD8 T cells in Susac syndrome. Findings and limits, study-wide: The TCR sequencing and HLA analysis in the study involved a relatively small number of individuals, as the study acknowledged.

Reverse transcription of about 0.45 to 1 ug RNA was performed with random hexamers. An immunoSEQ multiplex PCR generated amplified TCR beta CDR3 products spanning 54 Vbeta and 13 Jbeta. One entry per CDR3 protein, called by TCRdb with MiXCR from the immunoSEQ multiplex PCR reads. This sample has around 130,000 distinct CDR3 sequences, with about 95% found just once. The CDR3 length is 14 residues. Losses at the gene ends were 4 bases for V and 7 bases for J; bases not matched to a gene: 5. TCR beta sequencing was performed on blood CD8+ and CD4+ T cells. Patients with stable or active relapsing-remitting disease, all of them treatment-naive, made up the multiple sclerosis controls. Concerning this clonotype: What it recognizes is unknown.

This chain connects TRBV12-3 or TRBV12-4 to TRBJ2-1; 9 bases agree with TRBD1. The clonotype originates from a human donor with multiple sclerosis. The sequencing sample was made of CD4+ T cells from PBMCs. The CDR3 protein is CASSSRDRVNEQFF. CDR3 DNA: TGTGCCAGCAGTTCCCGGGACAGGGTAAATGAGCAGTTCTTC.